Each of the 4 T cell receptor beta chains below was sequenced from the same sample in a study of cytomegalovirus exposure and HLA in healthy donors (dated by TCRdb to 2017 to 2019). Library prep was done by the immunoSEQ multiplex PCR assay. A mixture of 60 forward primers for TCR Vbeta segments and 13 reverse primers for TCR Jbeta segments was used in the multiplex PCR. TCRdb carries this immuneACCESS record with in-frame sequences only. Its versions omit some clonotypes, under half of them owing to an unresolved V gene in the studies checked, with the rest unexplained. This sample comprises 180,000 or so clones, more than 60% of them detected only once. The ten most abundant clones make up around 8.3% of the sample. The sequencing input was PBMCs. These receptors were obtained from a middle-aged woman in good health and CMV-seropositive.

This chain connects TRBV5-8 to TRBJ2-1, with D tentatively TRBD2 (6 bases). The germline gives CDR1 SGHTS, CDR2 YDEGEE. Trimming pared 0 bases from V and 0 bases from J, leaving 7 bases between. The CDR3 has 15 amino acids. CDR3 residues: CASSLEGGSYNEQFF. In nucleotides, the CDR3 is TGTGCCAGCAGCTTGGAGGGAGGCTCCTACAATGAGCAGTTCTTC.

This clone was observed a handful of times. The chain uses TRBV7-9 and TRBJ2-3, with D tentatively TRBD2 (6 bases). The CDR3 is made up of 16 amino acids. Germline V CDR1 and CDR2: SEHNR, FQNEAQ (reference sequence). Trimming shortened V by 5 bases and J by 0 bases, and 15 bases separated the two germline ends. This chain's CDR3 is CASSGLRSRSTDTQYF. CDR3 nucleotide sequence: TGTGCCAGCAGCGGACTACGCAGCCGAAGCACAGATACGCAGTATTTT.

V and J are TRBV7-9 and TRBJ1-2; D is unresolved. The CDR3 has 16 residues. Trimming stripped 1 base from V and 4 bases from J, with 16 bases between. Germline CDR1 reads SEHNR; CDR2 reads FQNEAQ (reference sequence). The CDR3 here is CASSLERAGSGYGYTF. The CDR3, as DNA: TGTGCCAGCAGCTTAGAGCGGGCGGGCTCTGGCTATGGCTACACCTTC.

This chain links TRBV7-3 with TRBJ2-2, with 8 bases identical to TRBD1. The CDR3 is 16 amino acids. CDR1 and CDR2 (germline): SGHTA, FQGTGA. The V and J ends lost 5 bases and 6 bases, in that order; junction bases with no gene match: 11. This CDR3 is CASSLSQQGVPGELFF. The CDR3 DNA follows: TGTGCCAGCAGCCTTTCCCAACAGGGGGTACCCGGGGAGCTGTTTTTT. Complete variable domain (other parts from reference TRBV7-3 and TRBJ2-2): GAGVSQTPSNKVTEKGKYVELRCDPISGHTALYWYRQSLGQGPEFLIYFQGTGAADDSGLPNDRFFAVRPEGSVSTLKIQRTERGDSAVYLCASSLSQQGVPGELFFGEGSRLTVL.